Only one count was recorded for the clone carrying this T cell receptor (beta chain). What it binds is unknown. Libraries were prepared by immunoSEQ multiplex PCR; TCRdb keeps only in-frame clonotypes and omits some of them. The sample has 70,000 to 90,000 clones; roughly 87% are singletons. This record comes from a study of T cell responses to AZD1222 COVID-19 vaccine. Study results and limitations: Unmutated variant regions are reportedly the target of nearly half of TCRs that are spike-specific. The breadth and depth of Spike-specific TCRs increased once two AZD1222 doses had been given. CD4 TCRs associated with vaccination spanned spike, dominating at 160-218 and 743-854.

This CDR3 has 16 amino acids. CDR1 and CDR2 from the germline V gene are SGHVS and FQNEAQ. The V end lost 4 bases, the J end lost 1 base, and 14 bases lay between the germline ends. The material was peripheral blood, obtained on day 0 of AZD1222 vaccination. V usage is TRBV7-8 and J usage is TRBJ2-1; D possibly corresponds to TRBD2 (6 bases). This receptor was identified in an adult in good health. CDR3 coding DNA: TGTGCCAGCAGCTCCGGACTATCACGATCCTACAATGAGCAGTTCTTC. Protein product: CASSSGLSRSYNEQFF.